This T cell receptor (beta chain) is from a study of blood T cell repertoires in COVID-19. The trim removed 3 bases at V and 0 bases at J, leaving 7 bases unmatched. Germline lookup yields CDR1 SGHRS and CDR2 YFSETQ. The CDR3 has 16 amino acids. The repertoire was sequenced with immunoSEQ multiplex PCR; TCRdb's copy has only in-frame clones and lacks some. The sample carries about 170,000 clones, approximately 84% recorded once. The receptor was derived from a man in his 70s with active or convalescent COVID-19. Material for sequencing was peripheral blood. This chain connects TRBV5-1 to TRBJ2-3; the match to TRBD2 covers 7 bases. CDR3: CASSSESGISTDTQYF. Written as DNA, the CDR3 is TGCGCCAGCAGCTCGGAAAGCGGGATTAGCACAGATACGCAGTATTTT.